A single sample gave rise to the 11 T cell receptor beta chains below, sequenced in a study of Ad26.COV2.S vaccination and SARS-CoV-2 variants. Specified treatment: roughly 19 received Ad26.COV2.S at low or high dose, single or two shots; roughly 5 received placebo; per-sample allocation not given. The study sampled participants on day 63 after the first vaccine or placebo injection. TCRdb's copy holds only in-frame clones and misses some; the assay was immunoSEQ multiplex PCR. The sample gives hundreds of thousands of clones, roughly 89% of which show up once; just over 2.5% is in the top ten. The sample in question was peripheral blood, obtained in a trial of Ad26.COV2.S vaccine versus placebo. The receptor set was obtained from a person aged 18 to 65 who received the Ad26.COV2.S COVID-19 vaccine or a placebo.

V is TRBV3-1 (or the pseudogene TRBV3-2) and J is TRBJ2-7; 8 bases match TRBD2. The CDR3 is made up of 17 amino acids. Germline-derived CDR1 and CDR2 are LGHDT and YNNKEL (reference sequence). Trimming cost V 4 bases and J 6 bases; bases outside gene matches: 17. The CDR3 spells CASSPPRSGRRLGEQYV. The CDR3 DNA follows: TGTGCCAGCAGCCCCCCAAGGAGCGGGAGAAGGTTAGGCGAGCAGTACGTC.

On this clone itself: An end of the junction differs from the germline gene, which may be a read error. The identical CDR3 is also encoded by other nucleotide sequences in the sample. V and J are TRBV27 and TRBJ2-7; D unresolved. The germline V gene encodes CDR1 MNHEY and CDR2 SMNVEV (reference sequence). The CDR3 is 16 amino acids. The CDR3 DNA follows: TGTGCCAGCAGTTTAACCCCGATCAGGAGCTCCTACGAGCAGTATTTC. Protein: CASSLTPIRSSYEQYF.

In nucleotides, the CDR3 is TGTGCCAGCAGCTCCCAGCGGGGGCTAGCGGGGTATGAAGAGACCCAGTACTTC. Its protein product is CASSSQRGLAGYEETQYF. The J gene is TRBJ2-5, the V gene TRBV9; TRBD2 agrees at 9 bases. J gave up 3 bases and V 4 bases, and 16 bases lay outside the gene matches. From germline, CDR1 is SGDLS and CDR2 YYNGEE. The CDR3 is made up of 18 amino acids.

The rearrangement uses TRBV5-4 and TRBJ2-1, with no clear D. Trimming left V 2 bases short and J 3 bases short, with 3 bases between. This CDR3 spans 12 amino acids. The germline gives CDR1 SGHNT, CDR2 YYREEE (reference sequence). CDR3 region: CASSFHYNEQFF. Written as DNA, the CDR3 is TGTGCCAGCAGCTTTCACTACAATGAGCAGTTCTTC.

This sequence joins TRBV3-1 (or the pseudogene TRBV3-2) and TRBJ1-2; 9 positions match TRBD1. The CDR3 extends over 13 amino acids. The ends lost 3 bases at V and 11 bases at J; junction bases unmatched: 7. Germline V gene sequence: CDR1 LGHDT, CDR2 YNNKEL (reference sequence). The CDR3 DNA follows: TGTGCCAGCAGCCAGTGGACAGGGGAGACGTACACCTTC. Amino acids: CASSQWTGETYTF.

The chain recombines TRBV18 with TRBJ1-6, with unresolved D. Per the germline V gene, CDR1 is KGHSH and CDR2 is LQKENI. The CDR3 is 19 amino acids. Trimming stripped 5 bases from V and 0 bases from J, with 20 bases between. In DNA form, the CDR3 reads TGTGCCAGCTCAGTCTTGGGAGCCGTAGGGAGCTCCTATAATTCACCCCTCCACTTT. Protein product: CASSVLGAVGSSYNSPLHF.

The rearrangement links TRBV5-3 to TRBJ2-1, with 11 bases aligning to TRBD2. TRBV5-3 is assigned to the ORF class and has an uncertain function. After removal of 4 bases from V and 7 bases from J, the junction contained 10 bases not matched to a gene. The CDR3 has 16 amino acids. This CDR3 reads CARSKIAGGLANEQFF. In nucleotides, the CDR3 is TGTGCCAGAAGCAAAATAGCGGGGGGGCTAGCAAATGAGCAGTTCTTC.

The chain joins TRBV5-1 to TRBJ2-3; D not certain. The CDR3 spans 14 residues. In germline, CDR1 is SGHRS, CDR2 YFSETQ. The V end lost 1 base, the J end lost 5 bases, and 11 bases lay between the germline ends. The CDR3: CASSLLVAGDTQYF. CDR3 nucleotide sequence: TGCGCCAGCAGCTTGTTAGTAGCAGGAGATACGCAGTATTTT.

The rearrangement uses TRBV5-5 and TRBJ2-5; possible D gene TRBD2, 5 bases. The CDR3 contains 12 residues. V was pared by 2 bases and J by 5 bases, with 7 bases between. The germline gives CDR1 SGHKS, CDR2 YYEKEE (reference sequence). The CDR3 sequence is CASSFERETQYF. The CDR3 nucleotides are TGTGCCAGCAGCTTCGAGCGGGAGACCCAGTACTTC.

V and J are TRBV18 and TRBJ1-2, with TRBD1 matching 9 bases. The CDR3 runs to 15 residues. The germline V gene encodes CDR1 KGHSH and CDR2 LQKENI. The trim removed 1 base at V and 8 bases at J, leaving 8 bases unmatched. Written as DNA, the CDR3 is TGTGCCAGCTCACCACGGACAGGGGAAATAGGAGGCTACACCTTC. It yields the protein CASSPRTGEIGGYTF.

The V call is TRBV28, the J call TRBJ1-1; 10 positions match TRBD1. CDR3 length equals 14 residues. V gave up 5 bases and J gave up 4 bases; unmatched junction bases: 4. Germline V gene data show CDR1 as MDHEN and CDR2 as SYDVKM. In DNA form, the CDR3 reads TGTGCCAGCAGTAGACAGGGGGCCGGCACTGAAGCTTTCTTT. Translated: CASSRQGAGTEAFF.